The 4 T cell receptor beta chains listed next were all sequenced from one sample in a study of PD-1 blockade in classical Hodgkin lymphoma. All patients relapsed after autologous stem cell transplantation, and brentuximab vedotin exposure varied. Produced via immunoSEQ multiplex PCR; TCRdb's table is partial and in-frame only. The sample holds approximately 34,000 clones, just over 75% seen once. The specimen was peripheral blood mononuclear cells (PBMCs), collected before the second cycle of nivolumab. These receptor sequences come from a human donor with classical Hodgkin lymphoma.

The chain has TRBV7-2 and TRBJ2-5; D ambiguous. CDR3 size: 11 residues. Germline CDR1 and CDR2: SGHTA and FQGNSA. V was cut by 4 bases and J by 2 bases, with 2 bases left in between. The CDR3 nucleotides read TGTGCCAGCAGCTCTCAAGAGACCCAGTACTTC. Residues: CASSSQETQYF.

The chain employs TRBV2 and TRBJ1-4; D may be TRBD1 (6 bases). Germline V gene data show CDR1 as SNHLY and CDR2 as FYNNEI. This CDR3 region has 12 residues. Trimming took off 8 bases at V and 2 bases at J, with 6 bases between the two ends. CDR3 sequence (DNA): TGTGCCAGCGGACAGACTAATGAAAAACTGTTTTTT. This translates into CASGQTNEKLFF.

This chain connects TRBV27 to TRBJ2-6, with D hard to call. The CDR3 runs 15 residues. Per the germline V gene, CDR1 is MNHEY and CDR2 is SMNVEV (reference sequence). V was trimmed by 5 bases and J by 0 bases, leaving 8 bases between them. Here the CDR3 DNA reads TGTGCCAGCAGTCCCTTTGGCTCTGGGGCCAACGTCCTGACTTTC. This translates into CASSPFGSGANVLTF.

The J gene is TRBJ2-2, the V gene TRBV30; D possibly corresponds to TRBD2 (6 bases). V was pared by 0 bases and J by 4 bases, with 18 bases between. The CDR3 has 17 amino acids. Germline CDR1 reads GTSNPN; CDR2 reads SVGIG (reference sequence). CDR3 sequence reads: CAWSVFGGTVPTGELFF. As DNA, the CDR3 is TGTGCCTGGAGTGTATTCGGCGGGACCGTACCCACCGGGGAGCTGTTTTTT.